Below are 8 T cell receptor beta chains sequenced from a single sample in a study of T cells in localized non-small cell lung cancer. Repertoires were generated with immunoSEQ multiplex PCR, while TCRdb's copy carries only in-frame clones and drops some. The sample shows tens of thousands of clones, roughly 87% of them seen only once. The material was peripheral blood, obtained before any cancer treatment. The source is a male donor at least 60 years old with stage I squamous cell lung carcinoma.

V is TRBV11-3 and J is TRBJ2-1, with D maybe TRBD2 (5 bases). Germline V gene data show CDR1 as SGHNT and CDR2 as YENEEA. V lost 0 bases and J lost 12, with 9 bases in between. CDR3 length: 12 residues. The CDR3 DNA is TGTGCCAGCAGCTTAGATCAAGGGAGGCAGTTCTTC. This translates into CASSLDQGRQFF.

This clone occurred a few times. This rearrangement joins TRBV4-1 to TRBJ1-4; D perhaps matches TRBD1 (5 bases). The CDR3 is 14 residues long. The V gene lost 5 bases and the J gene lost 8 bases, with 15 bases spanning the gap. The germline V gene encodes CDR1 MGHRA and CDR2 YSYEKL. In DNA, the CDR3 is TGCGCCAGCAGCAACCCAGGGAAACAAGAAAAACTGTTTTTT. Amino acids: CASSNPGKQEKLFF.

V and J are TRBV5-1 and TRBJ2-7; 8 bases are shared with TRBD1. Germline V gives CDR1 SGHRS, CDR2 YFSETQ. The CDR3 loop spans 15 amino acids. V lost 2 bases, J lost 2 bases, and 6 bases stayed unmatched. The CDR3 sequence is CASSLSRTGTYEQYF. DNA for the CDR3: TGCGCCAGCAGCTTAAGTCGGACAGGGACCTACGAGCAGTACTTC.

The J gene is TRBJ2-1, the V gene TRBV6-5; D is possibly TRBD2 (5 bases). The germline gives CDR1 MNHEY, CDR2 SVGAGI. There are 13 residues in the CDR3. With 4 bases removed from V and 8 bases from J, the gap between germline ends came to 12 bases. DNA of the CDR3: TGTGCCAGCAGTTTGCGTGAGGGAGATGAGCAGTTCTTC. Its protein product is CASSLREGDEQFF.

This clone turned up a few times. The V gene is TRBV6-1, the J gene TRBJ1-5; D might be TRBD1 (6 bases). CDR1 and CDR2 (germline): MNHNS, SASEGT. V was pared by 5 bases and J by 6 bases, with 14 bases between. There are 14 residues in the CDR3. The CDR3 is CASSQRGERQPQHF. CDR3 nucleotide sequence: TGTGCCAGCAGTCAAAGGGGGGAGCGTCAGCCCCAGCATTTT.

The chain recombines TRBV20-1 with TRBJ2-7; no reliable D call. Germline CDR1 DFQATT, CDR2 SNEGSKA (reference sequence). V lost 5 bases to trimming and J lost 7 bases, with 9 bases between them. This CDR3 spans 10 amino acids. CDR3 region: CSAGHGEQYF. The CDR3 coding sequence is TGCAGTGCTGGGCATGGGGAGCAGTACTTC.

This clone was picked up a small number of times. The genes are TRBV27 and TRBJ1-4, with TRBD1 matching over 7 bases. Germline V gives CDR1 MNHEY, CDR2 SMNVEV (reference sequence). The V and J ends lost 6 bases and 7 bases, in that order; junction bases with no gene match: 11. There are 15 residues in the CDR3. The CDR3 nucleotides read TGTGCCAGCAGGAGAAGCAGGGGGAGTGCTGAAAAACTGTTTTTT. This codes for CASRRSRGSAEKLFF.

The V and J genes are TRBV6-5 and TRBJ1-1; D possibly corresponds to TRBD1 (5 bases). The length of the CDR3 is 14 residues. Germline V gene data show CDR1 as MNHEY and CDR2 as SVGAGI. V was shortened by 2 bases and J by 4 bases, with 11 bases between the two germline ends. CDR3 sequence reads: CASSYLRAGTEAFF. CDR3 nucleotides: TGTGCCAGCAGTTACCTCAGGGCAGGCACTGAAGCTTTCTTT.